What follows are 15 T cell receptor beta chains derived from one specimen sequenced in a study of PD-1 blockade in classical Hodgkin lymphoma. Here immunoSEQ multiplex PCR was the method, and the copy in TCRdb shows in-frame clones only, minus some. Found here are roughly 50,000 clones, around 90% of them singletons; the top ten hold roughly 13%. Noted time point: cycle 4 day 1 (C4D1), after around six weeks of nivolumab. Every patient relapsed after autologous stem cell transplantation, and brentuximab vedotin exposure varied. The sequencing here drew on peripheral blood mononuclear cells (PBMCs), taken before the fourth cycle of nivolumab. The receptors were sampled from a human donor with classical Hodgkin lymphoma.

The V call is TRBV4-1, the J call TRBJ2-5, with a tentative D call TRBD2 (5 bases). The CDR3 covers 14 residues. V was cut by 0 bases and J by 3 bases, with 8 bases left in between. Per germline, CDR1 MGHRA and CDR2 YSYEKL. The DNA for the CDR3 is TGCGCCAGCAGCCAAGATCGGCGGGAAGAGACCCAGTACTTC. Its protein is CASSQDRREETQYF.

In the case of this clone: At the DNA level, this CDR3 is encoded by other sequences in the same sample as well. The rearrangement links TRBV5-1 to TRBJ2-2, with no clear D. V lost 0 bases to trimming and J lost 3 bases, with 12 bases between them. The length of the CDR3 is 16 residues. The V gene's germline CDR1 is SGHRS and CDR2 YFSETQ. CDR3 bases: TGCGCCAGCAGCTTGGCCGCAGCGATGCACACCGGGGAGCTGTTTTTT. It encodes CASSLAAAMHTGELFF.

In this sample, this clone turned up once. V is TRBV10-3 and J is TRBJ2-2, with 12 bases identical to TRBD2. This CDR3 region has 14 residues. The V segment lost 4 bases and the J segment 6 bases; nucleotides outside the gene matches: 0. Germline CDR1 ENHRY, CDR2 SYGVKD. This chain's CDR3 is CAISASGRAGELFF. CDR3 DNA sequence: TGTGCCATCAGTGCTAGCGGGAGGGCCGGGGAGCTGTTTTTT.

The chain combines TRBV7-9 with TRBJ2-2; 11 bases align to TRBD2. V shed 2 bases, J shed 5 bases, and the junction held 1 base outside the gene matches. This CDR3 spans 15 amino acids. Germline V lookup: CDR1 SEHNR, CDR2 FQNEAQ (reference sequence). The CDR3 protein is CASSLIAGGTGELFF. The CDR3, as DNA: TGTGCCAGCAGCTTAATAGCGGGAGGGACCGGGGAGCTGTTTTTT.

CDR3 loop: CASSIGGARGTDTQYF. Written as DNA, the CDR3 is TGCGCCAGCAGCATCGGTGGGGCTAGAGGCACAGATACGCAGTATTTT. V gene TRBV5-1 combines with J gene TRBJ2-3; tentative D call: TRBD1 (5 bases). The V gene's germline CDR1 is SGHRS and CDR2 YFSETQ. Trimming removed 4 bases at V and 1 base at J, with 16 bases between. The CDR3 is made up of 16 amino acids.

The chain is built from TRBV6-5 and TRBJ1-3; D call uncertain. V was trimmed by 6 bases and J by 1 base, leaving 7 bases between them. Looked up from germline, CDR1 is MNHEY and CDR2 is SVGAGI. The CDR3 length is 13 residues. CDR3 DNA: TGTGCCAGCAGCTCCCGTTCTGGAAACACCATATATTTT. Translated, it gives CASSSRSGNTIYF.

This sequence joins TRBV11-2 and TRBJ1-5, with D perhaps TRBD1 (5 bases). V was cut by 3 bases and J by 5 bases, with 8 bases left in between. This CDR3 spans 13 amino acids. The germline CDR1 and CDR2 sequences are SGHAT and FQNNGV. In DNA, the CDR3 is TGTGCCAGCAGCTTTTTCAGGGATCAGCCCCAGCATTTT. The encoded protein is CASSFFRDQPQHF.

The chain employs TRBV7-9 and TRBJ1-1, with D tentatively TRBD1 (6 bases). V gave up 3 bases and J gave up 5 bases, with 13 bases separating them. The CDR3 has 14 amino acids. Germline CDR1 reads SEHNR; CDR2 reads FQNEAQ (reference sequence). The CDR3 loop is CASSFTGFGTEAFF. CDR3 in DNA: TGTGCCAGCAGCTTTACAGGGTTTGGGACTGAAGCTTTCTTT.

The sample holds one count of this clone. The V and J genes are TRBV9 and TRBJ2-7; 10 nucleotides agree with TRBD1. CDR1 is SGDLS, CDR2 YYNGEE, per germline. The CDR3 covers 13 residues. The ends lost 5 bases at V and 4 bases at J; junction bases unmatched: 3. The CDR3 here is CASSGQGGYEQYF. DNA for the CDR3: TGTGCCAGCAGTGGACAGGGGGGATACGAGCAGTACTTC. Based on the CDR3 plus reference TRBV9 and TRBJ2-7, the full variable domain is DSGVTQTPKHLITATGQRVTLRCSPRSGDLSVYWYQQSLDQGLQFLIQYYNGEERAKGNILERFSAQQFPDLHSELNLSSLELGDSALYFCASSGQGGYEQYFGPGTRLTVT.

J is TRBJ1-1 and V is TRBV7-9; unclear D gene. The length of the CDR3 is 17 residues. V lost 1 base, J lost 5 bases, and 20 bases lay in between. The germline CDR1 and CDR2 sequences are SEHNR and FQNEAQ (reference sequence). CDR3 residues: CASSLGSSGVEGTEAFF. The CDR3 nucleotides read TGTGCCAGCAGCTTAGGTTCTTCGGGAGTCGAGGGTACTGAAGCTTTCTTT.

Of note for this clone: The sample holds other DNA sequences that translate to the same CDR3. The chain links TRBV7-3 to TRBJ2-1, with D possibly TRBD2 on 6 matching bases. Germline CDR1 reads SGHTA; CDR2 reads FQGTGA. The V gene lost 0 bases and the J gene lost 2 bases, with 8 bases spanning the gap. This CDR3 contains 15 residues. CDR3 amino acids: CASSLTSGAYNEQFF. The CDR3 DNA follows: TGTGCCAGCAGCTTAACTAGCGGAGCCTACAATGAGCAGTTCTTC.

The chain uses TRBV6-4 and TRBJ1-5; no firm D call. This CDR3 comprises 14 residues. Germline assignment: CDR1 MRHNA and CDR2 SNTAGT. V gave up 6 bases and J gave up 3 bases, with 12 bases separating them. CDR3 DNA sequence: TGTGCCAGCAGGGAGGGCAGGCACAATCAGCCCCAGCATTTT. This encodes CASREGRHNQPQHF.

V is TRBV19 and J is TRBJ2-5, with D hard to call. CDR3 length: 11 amino acids. V lost 7 bases and J 3 bases, leaving 6 bases between the germline ends. From germline, CDR1 is LNHDA and CDR2 SQIVND (reference sequence). CDR3 loop: CASTWEETQYF. CDR3 nucleotide sequence: TGTGCCAGTACTTGGGAAGAGACCCAGTACTTC.

The V and J genes are TRBV10-3 and TRBJ2-7; TRBD2 agrees at 8 bases. V lost 3 bases to trimming and J lost 3 bases; unmatched junction nucleotides: 10. The germline gives CDR1 ENHRY, CDR2 SYGVKD. The CDR3 consists of 16 residues. The CDR3 DNA is TGTGCCATCAGTGATTCCGGGACTAGGATGAACTACGAGCAGTACTTC. This codes for CAISDSGTRMNYEQYF.

V and J are TRBV23-1 and TRBJ2-5; D is undetermined. TRBV23-1 is labeled an ORF, and its function is uncertain. V lost 2 bases to trimming and J lost 4 bases, with 11 bases between them. CDR3 length: 14 amino acids. DNA of the CDR3: TGCGCCAGCAGTCAACTCGGCTGGAGAGAGACCCAGTACTTC. The encoded protein is CASSQLGWRETQYF.